This T cell receptor beta chain was sequenced for a study of OX40 agonist ivuxolimab in advanced cancers. This CDR3 comprises 14 residues. The germline CDR1 and CDR2 sequences are SGDLS and YYNGEE. V shed 4 bases and J 6 bases; nucleotides not matched to a gene: 9. This clone was recorded once. Its antigen remains unknown. Assay used: immunoSEQ multiplex PCR; TCRdb lists only in-frame clones, some missing. The sample holds almost 70,000 clones; over 60% are singletons and the top ten take around 2.3%. The study, taken as a whole, reports: Clonal expansion in partial responders at 0.1-3.0 mg/kg ranked among the lowest. Clonal expansion was seen in CD4+ and CD8+ blood T cells by week 6 at 0.1 to 3.0 mg/kg. Averaged across samples, CD8+ T cells carried more expanded clones than CD4+ did.

This clonotype was obtained from an adult with an advanced solid tumor such as melanoma, head and neck, liver or kidney cancer. This material consisted of CD4+ or CD8+ T cells sorted from blood, taken in a trial of the OX40 agonist ivuxolimab. The V gene is TRBV9, the J gene TRBJ2-7, with TRBD1 matching over 8 bases. This CDR3 is CASSLGTGLGEQYF. The DNA for the CDR3 is TGTGCCAGCAGCCTAGGGACAGGTCTTGGCGAGCAGTACTTC.